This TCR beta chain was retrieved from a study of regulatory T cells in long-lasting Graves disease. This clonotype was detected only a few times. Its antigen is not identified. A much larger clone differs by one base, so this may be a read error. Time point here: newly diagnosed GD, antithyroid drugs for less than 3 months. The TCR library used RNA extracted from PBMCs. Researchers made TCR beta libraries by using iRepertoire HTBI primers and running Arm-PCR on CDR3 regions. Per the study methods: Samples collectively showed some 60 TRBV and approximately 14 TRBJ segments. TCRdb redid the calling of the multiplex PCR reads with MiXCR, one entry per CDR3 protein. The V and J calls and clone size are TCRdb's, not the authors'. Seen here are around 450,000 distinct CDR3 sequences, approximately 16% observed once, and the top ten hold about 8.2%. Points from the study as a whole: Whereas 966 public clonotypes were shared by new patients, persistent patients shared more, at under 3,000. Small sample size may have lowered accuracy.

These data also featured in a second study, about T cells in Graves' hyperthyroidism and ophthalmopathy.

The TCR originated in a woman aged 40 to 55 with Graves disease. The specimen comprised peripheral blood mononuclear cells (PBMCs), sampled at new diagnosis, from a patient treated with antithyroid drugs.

This CDR3 reads CASSPGQTFSPLHF. CDR3 nucleotide sequence: TGTGCCAGCAGTCCGGGACAGACGTTTTCACCCCTCCACTTT. This chain connects TRBV6-1 to TRBJ1-6; 7 nucleotides agree with TRBD1. This CDR3 has 14 amino acids. V shed 5 bases and J 9 bases; nucleotides not matched to a gene: 7. Germline V gene lookup returns CDR1 MNHNS and CDR2 SASEGT.